These 14 T cell receptor beta chains share one sample of origin, sequenced in a study of shared clonotypes between healthy human individuals. Repertoires were generated with immunoSEQ multiplex PCR, while TCRdb's copy carries only in-frame clones and drops some. The table lists about 1 million clones, 65% to 80% of them singletons. The sequenced material came from memory CD4+ T cells sorted from blood. The subset is: CD45RA-negative fraction. These receptors originate from a man in his late teens or twenties in good health.

The V call is TRBV6-5, the J call TRBJ2-3; D gene unclear. Germline V lookup: CDR1 MNHEY, CDR2 SVGAGI. Trimming removed 4 bases from V and 8 bases from J, with 7 bases in between. CDR3 length: 11 residues. This CDR3 is CASSLLGTQYF. CDR3 DNA sequence: TGTGCCAGCAGTTTGCTCGGTACGCAGTATTTT.

V usage is TRBV28 and J usage is TRBJ1-5; perhaps TRBD1 as D (6 bases). Per the germline V gene, CDR1 is MDHEN and CDR2 is SYDVKM. V was clipped by 6 bases and J by 6 bases, with 18 bases between them. This CDR3 is 15 amino acids long. The CDR3, as DNA: TGTGCCAGCAGGGTCGGGCAGGGGAGGGGTCAGCCCCAGCATTTT. Its translation: CASRVGQGRGQPQHF.

The rearrangement links TRBV5-1 to TRBJ2-7, with D unclear. CDR3 length: 14 residues. Germline CDR1 SGHRS, CDR2 YFSETQ. V was cut by 4 bases and J by 5 bases, with 16 bases left in between. Written as DNA, the CDR3 is TGCGCCAGCAGCCGGATGTCCGGGCTCAACGAGCAGTACTTC. It yields the protein CASSRMSGLNEQYF.

The J gene is TRBJ1-5, the V gene TRBV7-8, with D tentatively TRBD1 (6 bases). Between the trimmed V and J ends, which lost 1 base and 3 bases, there was a span of 7 bases. This CDR3 comprises 14 residues. Germline V gene data show CDR1 as SGHVS and CDR2 as FQNEAQ. The CDR3 region has the DNA TGTGCCAGCAGCTTAGGGGGGGCCAATCAGCCCCAGCATTTT. Its protein is CASSLGGANQPQHF.

This clone was detected only once. The rearrangement uses TRBV20-1 and TRBJ2-3; D unresolved. The CDR3 totals 10 residues. The germline V gene has CDR1 DFQATT and CDR2 SNEGSKA (reference sequence). V lost 5 bases and J lost 2, with 2 bases in between. The CDR3 spells CSALTDTQYF. The CDR3 coding sequence is TGCAGTGCTCTCACAGATACGCAGTATTTT.

This clone was seen once. The V gene is TRBV5-6, the J gene TRBJ2-7; the D is unclear. Trimming shortened V by 1 base and J by 2 bases, and 13 bases separated the two germline ends. CDR1 and CDR2 from the germline V gene are SGHDT and YYEEEE. The CDR3 loop spans 15 amino acids. The CDR3 DNA reads as TGTGCCAGCAGCTTGCCTATCGGACCCCCCTACGAGCAGTACTTC. Its translation: CASSLPIGPPYEQYF.

The J gene is TRBJ2-1, the V gene TRBV5-6; D not resolved. This CDR3 spans 11 amino acids. Germline loops: CDR1 SGHDT, CDR2 YYEEEE. Trimming shortened V by 5 bases and J by 13 bases, and 13 bases separated the two germline ends. DNA of the CDR3: TGTGCCAGCAGTGATCGGCGTTCCCAGTTCTTC. Translating gives CASSDRRSQFF.

This chain uses TRBV30 with TRBJ2-1, with 7 bases matching TRBD2. The trim removed 2 bases at V and 7 bases at J, leaving 14 bases unmatched. This CDR3 is built from 16 residues. Looked up from germline, CDR1 is GTSNPN and CDR2 is SVGIG (reference sequence). The CDR3: CAWSPSRTSNWNEQFF. The CDR3 coding sequence is TGTGCCTGGAGTCCTTCTAGGACTAGTAATTGGAATGAGCAGTTCTTC.

This clone was observed once. The chain is built from TRBV7-2 and TRBJ2-7; 8 nucleotides match TRBD1. Losses at the gene ends were 5 bases for V and 4 bases for J; bases not matched to a gene: 7. The CDR3 totals 14 residues. Germline CDR1 is SGHTA and CDR2 is FQGNSA. The DNA of the CDR3 is TGTGCCAGCAGCACCAGGGGGCGGTTATACGAGCAGTACTTC. It codes for CASSTRGRLYEQYF.

The V and J genes are TRBV4-1 and TRBJ2-5, with TRBD2 identical over 7 bases. Germline lookup yields CDR1 MGHRA and CDR2 YSYEKL. The CDR3 runs 16 residues. The ends lost 0 bases at V and 5 bases at J; junction bases unmatched: 9. This chain's CDR3 is CASSQDKGRARETQYF. In DNA form, the CDR3 reads TGCGCCAGCAGCCAAGATAAGGGGAGGGCCAGGGAGACCCAGTACTTC.

This clone was seen at least ten times. The genes are TRBV7-3 and TRBJ2-2, with TRBD1 matching over 8 bases. J lost 5 bases, V lost 1 base, and 6 bases had no gene match. CDR1 SGHTA and CDR2 FQGTGA come from the germline V gene. The CDR3 sequence is 16 residues long. This CDR3 is CASSLMTGERTGELFF. The CDR3 DNA reads TGTGCCAGCAGCTTAATGACAGGGGAAAGGACCGGGGAGCTGTTTTTT.

J is TRBJ1-1 and V is TRBV27, with unresolved D. This CDR3 comprises 17 residues. Germline V gene data show CDR1 as MNHEY and CDR2 as SMNVEV (reference sequence). Trimming stripped 5 bases from V and 0 bases from J, with 19 bases between. DNA of the CDR3: TGTGCCAGCAGTCAGTCTAACCCTTCACGGCTGAACACTGAAGCTTTCTTT. Its protein is CASSQSNPSRLNTEAFF.

The J gene is TRBJ2-2, the V gene TRBV6-5; TRBD2 agrees at 10 bases. V was clipped by 8 bases and J by 3 bases; unmatched bases: 6. The V gene's germline CDR1 is MNHEY and CDR2 SVGAGI. The CDR3 sequence is 15 residues long. Here the CDR3 DNA reads TGTGCCAGCCGTATAGCGGGAGGCTACACCGGGGAGCTGTTTTTT. The encoded protein is CASRIAGGYTGELFF.

The J gene is TRBJ2-7, the V gene TRBV5-1; 9 bases line up with TRBD2. Germline lookup yields CDR1 SGHRS and CDR2 YFSETQ. V trimming: 0 bases; J trimming: 2 bases; junction bases outside the gene matches: 3. This CDR3 comprises 15 residues. This chain's CDR3 is CASSLGTSETYEQYF. The CDR3 DNA sequence: TGCGCCAGCAGCTTGGGGACTAGCGAGACCTACGAGCAGTACTTC.